This T cell receptor (beta chain) came from a study of response to subunit inactivated influenza vaccine. In this sample, this clonotype turned up a few times. Each CDR3 protein is one row after TCRdb ran MiXCR on the RT-PCR reads. The profile shows about 650,000 distinct CDR3 sequences, 14% of them singletons. Germline V gene data show CDR1 as LNHNV and CDR2 as YYDKDF (reference sequence). V dropped 11 bases and J dropped 7; count of bases not matched to a gene: 12. The CDR3 spans 14 residues. This clonotype originated in a man aged 45-60 years who received an inactivated influenza vaccine. The sequenced sample was PBMCs from blood, obtained less than 15 days before vaccination. This chain connects TRBV15 to TRBJ2-1, with 9 nucleotides matching TRBD2. CDR3 protein: CAVPSSGRGNEQFF. The CDR3 bases are TGTGCCGTGCCTAGTAGCGGGAGAGGGAATGAGCAGTTCTTC.